This T cell receptor beta chain was identified during a study of cytomegalovirus exposure and HLA in healthy donors. Findings of the study overall: Accurate HLA-A and HLA-B prediction from TCR beta sequences was reported for most subjects. Most CMV-associated TCR beta chains appeared HLA-restricted in a later analysis. The presence/absence work took it that sequencing depth was about the same across donors. Analysis performed later showed TCR beta chains linked to HLA being more clonally expanded than equally common others.

Germline loops: CDR1 MNHEY, CDR2 SVGAGI. Deletions cut 6 bases from V and 1 base from J, with 12 bases between. The CDR3 runs 14 residues. Comments on this clone: Its antigen is not identified.

PCR used 60 Vbeta primers and 13 Jbeta primers. This table comes from immunoSEQ multiplex PCR, and its TCRdb copy is limited to in-frame clones, with some not included. The table lists more than 65,000 clones, roughly four fifths of them singletons, with over 8.5% in the top ten. The sequence derives from a woman in her sixties in good health and CMV-seropositive. The source material was PBMCs. This chain joins TRBV6-5 and TRBJ1-1; no clear D gene. Here the CDR3 reads CASRGSEANTEAFF. As DNA, the CDR3 is TGTGCCAGCAGAGGGAGCGAGGCGAACACTGAAGCTTTCTTT.